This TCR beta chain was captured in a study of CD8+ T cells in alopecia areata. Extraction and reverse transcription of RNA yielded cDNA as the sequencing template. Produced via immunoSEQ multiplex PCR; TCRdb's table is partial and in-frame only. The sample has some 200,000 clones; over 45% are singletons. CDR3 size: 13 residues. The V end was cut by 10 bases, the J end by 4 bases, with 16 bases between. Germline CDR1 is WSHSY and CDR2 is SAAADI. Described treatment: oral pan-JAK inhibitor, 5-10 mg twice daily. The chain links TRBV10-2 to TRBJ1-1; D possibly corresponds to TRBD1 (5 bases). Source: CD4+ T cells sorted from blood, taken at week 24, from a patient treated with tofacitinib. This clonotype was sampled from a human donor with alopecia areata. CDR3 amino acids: CATGRGFVTEAFF. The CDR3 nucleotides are TGCGCCACCGGGAGGGGATTCGTCACTGAAGCTTTCTTT.